In this sample, the clone carrying this T cell receptor (beta chain) turned up once. Its antigen is still unknown. These data originate in a study of cytomegalovirus exposure and HLA in healthy donors. Whole-study results and caveats: A missense DCLRE1C variant was associated with V- and J-gene trimming of TCR beta chains in a later analysis, and an independent cohort replicated the association.

Germline V gene sequence: CDR1 SEHNR, CDR2 FQNEAQ (reference sequence). V lost 5 bases to trimming and J lost 2 bases; unmatched junction nucleotides: 7. This CDR3 comprises 17 residues. The PCR employed 60 Vbeta primers together with 13 Jbeta primers. Produced via immunoSEQ multiplex PCR; TCRdb's table is partial and in-frame only. The top ten hold 10% to 15% of the sample, which has 65,000 to 95,000 clones, less than 80% seen once. CMV serostatus was not recorded for this donor. The chain has TRBV7-9 and TRBJ2-3; 13 nucleotides agree with TRBD2. The receptor was isolated from a human donor in good health. Specimen: PBMCs. The CDR3 bases are TGTGCCAGCAGCCAGGGACTAGCGGGGATCCTCACAGATACGCAGTATTTT. It encodes CASSQGLAGILTDTQYF.